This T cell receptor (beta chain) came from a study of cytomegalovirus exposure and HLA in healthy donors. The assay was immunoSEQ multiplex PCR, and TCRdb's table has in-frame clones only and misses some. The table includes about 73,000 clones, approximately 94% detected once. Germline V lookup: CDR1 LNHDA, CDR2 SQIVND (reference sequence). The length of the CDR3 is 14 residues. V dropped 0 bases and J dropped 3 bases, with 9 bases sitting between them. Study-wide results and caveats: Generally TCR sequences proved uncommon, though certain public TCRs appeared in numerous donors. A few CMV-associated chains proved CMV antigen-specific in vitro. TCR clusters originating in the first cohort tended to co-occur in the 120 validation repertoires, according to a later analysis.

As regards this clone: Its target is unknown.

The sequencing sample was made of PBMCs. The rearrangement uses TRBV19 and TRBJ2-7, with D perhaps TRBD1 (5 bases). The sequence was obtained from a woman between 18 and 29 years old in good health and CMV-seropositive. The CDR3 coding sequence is TGTGCCAGTAGTATAGATCCCCAGGGCTACGAGCAGTACTTC. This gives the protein CASSIDPQGYEQYF. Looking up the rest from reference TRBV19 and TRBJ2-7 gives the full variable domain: DGGITQSPKYLFRKEGQNVTLSCEQNLNHDAMYWYRQDPGQGLRLIYYSQIVNDFQKGDIAEGYSVSREKKESFPLTVTSAQKNPTAFYLCASSIDPQGYEQYFGPGTRLTVT.